This T cell receptor beta chain derives from a study of T cell repertoires in aging, cancer and after chemotherapy. The V end was cut by 2 bases, the J end by 2 bases, with 12 bases between. Germline CDR1 and CDR2: MNHEY and SVGAGI. The CDR3 is made up of 16 amino acids. This clonotype is medium-sized within its sample. Peripheral blood genomic DNA, not sorted cells or RNA, was the template. A mixed TRB-A/B primer pool amplified rearranged TRB by multiplex touch-down PCR. TCRdb re-called the multiplex PCR reads with MiXCR, one entry per CDR3 protein. The data show some 9,000 distinct CDR3 sequences, 35% to 50% seen once.

Sequenced material: blood. The chain couples TRBV6-5 to TRBJ2-2; D tentatively reads TRBD1 or TRBD2 (5 bases each). The sequence came from a human donor with a solid tumor. CDR3 sequence reads: CASSYPTGTNTGELFF. In DNA, the CDR3 is TGTGCCAGCAGTTACCCGACCGGGACCAACACCGGGGAGCTGTTTTTT.